One sample yielded the 11 T cell receptor beta chains listed below, sequenced in a study of shared clonotypes between healthy human individuals. The repertoire was sequenced with immunoSEQ multiplex PCR; TCRdb's copy has only in-frame clones and lacks some. The sample lists roughly 2.5 million clones, about 92% occurring once. The material sequenced was naive CD4+ T cells sorted from blood. Subset defined: CD45RA+ positively selected. The receptors were gathered from a young man in good health.

The chain combines TRBV20-1 with TRBJ2-3; D uncertain. The germline V gene has CDR1 DFQATT and CDR2 SNEGSKA (reference sequence). Trimming stripped 6 bases from V and 5 bases from J, with 6 bases between. The CDR3 totals 10 residues. The CDR3 DNA sequence: TGCAGTGCCCAGCAAGATACGCAGTATTTT. Protein sequence: CSAQQDTQYF.

V gene TRBV29-1 combines with J gene TRBJ2-1; 7 nucleotides agree with TRBD2. Losses at the gene ends were 4 bases for V and 1 base for J; bases not matched to a gene: 1. The CDR3 length is 13 residues. The germline V gene has CDR1 SQVTM and CDR2 ANQGSEA. The CDR3 DNA sequence: TGCAGCGTTGCCGGGGGGTCCTACAATGAGCAGTTCTTC. Translating gives CSVAGGSYNEQFF.

The gene calls are TRBV11-2 and TRBJ2-5; 9 nucleotides align to TRBD2. Germline CDR1 reads SGHAT; CDR2 reads FQNNGV. Trimming took 4 bases from V and 5 from J; bases not matched to a gene: 14. CDR3 length: 17 amino acids. The CDR3 nucleotides are TGTGCCAGCAGCTCGGTGGGTAGCGGGAGTCGAGGGGAGACCCAGTACTTC. Translation: CASSSVGSGSRGETQYF. The full variable domain, completed using reference TRBV11-2 and TRBJ2-5, is EAGVAQSPRYKIIEKRQSVAFWCNPISGHATLYWYQQILGQGPKLLIQFQNNGVVDDSQLPKDRFSAERLKGVDSTLKIQPAKLEDSAVYLCASSSVGSGSRGETQYFGPGTRLLVL.

The CDR3 here is CSVIAGGYEQYF. As DNA, the CDR3 is TGCAGCGTGATAGCGGGAGGGTACGAGCAGTACTTC. The chain employs TRBV29-1 and TRBJ2-7, with 11 nucleotides matching TRBD2. The CDR3 contains 12 residues. Germline loops: CDR1 SQVTM, CDR2 ANQGSEA. V was clipped by 6 bases and J by 4 bases; unmatched bases: 2.

The CDR3 spells CASSMGAGPEEKLFF. The CDR3 DNA sequence: TGTGCCAGTAGTATGGGGGCGGGCCCTGAGGAAAAACTGTTTTTT. The chain uses TRBV19 and TRBJ1-4, with D perhaps matching TRBD1 (6 bases). The length of the CDR3 is 15 residues. The germline V gene encodes CDR1 LNHDA and CDR2 SQIVND (reference sequence). V lost 3 bases to trimming and J lost 8 bases, with 16 bases between them.

The chain employs TRBV28 and TRBJ1-2, with a tentative D call TRBD1 (6 bases). This CDR3 contains 14 residues. CDR1 is MDHEN and CDR2 is SYDVKM in the germline V gene. V shed 4 bases and J shed 3 bases, with 12 bases lying between them. CDR3 in amino acids: CASSSAGVHYGYTF. Here the CDR3 DNA reads TGTGCCAGCAGTTCCGCAGGGGTTCACTATGGCTACACCTTC.

The chain carries TRBV5-1 and TRBJ2-5; tentatively, D is TRBD2 (6 bases). This CDR3 contains 14 residues. V was shortened by 5 bases and J by 5 bases, with 16 bases between the two germline ends. The germline V gene has CDR1 SGHRS and CDR2 YFSETQ. Here the CDR3 reads CASSWGEGYETQYF. CDR3 DNA: TGCGCCAGCAGTTGGGGGGAAGGGTATGAGACCCAGTACTTC.

The chain has TRBV29-1 and TRBJ1-2; D possibly corresponds to TRBD1 (6 bases). The CDR3 consists of 14 residues. CDR1 and CDR2 from the germline V gene are SQVTM and ANQGSEA. Deletions cut 2 bases from V and 2 bases from J, with 12 bases between. CDR3 sequence (DNA): TGCAGCGTTGAAAAACACAGGGTAAACTATGGCTACACCTTC. This codes for CSVEKHRVNYGYTF.

This chain uses TRBV30 with TRBJ1-2; TRBD1 might be the D (6 bases). The V gene lost 0 bases and the J gene lost 4 bases, with 9 bases spanning the gap. In germline, CDR1 is GTSNPN, CDR2 SVGIG (reference sequence). The CDR3 runs 13 residues. The CDR3 sequence: CAWSVKGGYGYTF. CDR3 nucleotide sequence: TGTGCCTGGAGTGTAAAGGGGGGCTATGGCTACACCTTC.

This clone was seen a handful of times. Different DNA sequences within this sample yield the same CDR3. The gene calls are TRBV27 and TRBJ2-1; no reliable D call. The CDR3 is 11 residues long. V was cut by 5 bases and J by 4 bases, with 3 bases left in between. Germline CDR1 reads MNHEY; CDR2 reads SMNVEV (reference sequence). CDR3 coding DNA: TGTGCCAGCAGTAATTACAATGAGCAGTTCTTC. It yields the protein CASSNYNEQFF.

CDR3 sequence (DNA): TGTGCCAGCAGCGTCTACCCGGGACAAGGAAACACCATATATTTT. As protein: CASSVYPGQGNTIYF. The rearrangement uses TRBV9 and TRBJ1-3, with D perhaps matching TRBD1 (6 bases). This CDR3 has 15 amino acids. Germline CDR1 is SGDLS and CDR2 is YYNGEE. The V end was cut by 2 bases, the J end by 4 bases, with 13 bases between.